The entry that follows covers one T cell receptor beta chain sequence. What it binds is unknown. TCRdb reprocessed the 5' RACE reads with MiXCR, giving one entry per CDR3 protein. The top ten clones hold more than 20% of a sample with around 200,000 distinct CDR3 sequences, about a fifth of them seen once. This sample was included in a study of T-cell memory formation after mild COVID-19. Study as a whole: In these data, TCR clusters were largely donor specific. Regarding the study as a whole: Pre-infection memory showed some responding clones, and this suggested that cross-reactive memory joined.

Trimming shortened V by 6 bases and J by 6 bases, and 18 bases separated the two germline ends. The CDR3 is 13 amino acids. In germline, CDR1 is SQVTM, CDR2 ANQGSEA. Sequenced input: PBMCs or a T cell subset sorted from them (not recorded which). The chain joins TRBV29-1 to TRBJ2-7; tentatively, D is TRBD1 or TRBD2 (5 bases each). This receptor was obtained from an adult woman who had mild COVID-19 (a few samples of this study predate the infection). Cell type and time point are not known. The CDR3 region has the DNA TGCAGCGTGGACGGGGCAGAAGTAAGCGAGCAGTACTTC. Translating gives CSVDGAEVSEQYF.